A selection of T cell receptor beta chains follows, all from one sample in a study of beta chain features in type 1 diabetes. Sequencing used immunoSEQ multiplex PCR; TCRdb keeps in-frame clones, though not all of them. The sample carries some 410,000 clones, approximately 13% recorded once. Sequenced sample: naive CD4+ T cells from blood. These receptors originate from a man aged 25 to 45 in good health. Both conserved end residues are part of each CDR3. D genes are given only for firm matches. Expanded clones get a size class; other rows say once, few or many, or leave the size out.

cdr3_nt	cdr3_aa	cdr3_length	d_call	v_call	j_call	clone_size
TGTGCCAGTAGTATATCAAGGAACACCGGGGAGCTGTTTTTT	CASSISRNTGELFF	14	-	TRBV19	TRBJ2-2	few
TGTGCCAGCAGTTACGATGGGGCTAAGAGCACAGATACGCAGTATTTT	CASSYDGAKSTDTQYF	16	-	TRBV6-6	TRBJ2-3	-
TGTGCCAGCAGCGTACCTGGAGGGAACGGTGGCTACACCTTC	CASSVPGGNGGYTF	14	-	TRBV9	TRBJ1-2	few
TGTGCCAGCAGCACCGGGACGGGCGGAGAAGCTTTCTTT	CASSTGTGGEAFF	13	-	TRBV2	TRBJ1-1	-
TGCAGCGTTGATACTCGGATGAACACTGAAGCTTTCTTT	CSVDTRMNTEAFF	13	-	TRBV29-1	TRBJ1-1	few
TGTGCTACCAAACCCCGGGGCAATCAGCCCCAGCATTTT	CATKPRGNQPQHF	13	-	TRBV2	TRBJ1-5	-
TGTGCCAGCTCACCCAAGACGGGGAGCACAGATACGCAGTATTTT	CASSPKTGSTDTQYF	15	-	TRBV18	TRBJ2-3	-
TGTGCCAGCAGCGGCAGGACTAGCGGCAATGAGCAGTTCTTC	CASSGRTSGNEQFF	14	TRBD2	TRBV7-2	TRBJ2-1	-
TGCAGTGCAGGACTAGTCTACGAGCAGTACTTC	CSAGLVYEQYF	11	TRBD2	TRBV20-1	TRBJ2-7	-
TGCGCCAGCAGCTTGGATAGCGGGGGAGTTTACGAGCAGTACTTC	CASSLDSGGVYEQYF	15	TRBD2	TRBV5-1	TRBJ2-7	-
TGCGCCAGCAGCTCACAGGGATACTCCTACGAGCAGTACTTC	CASSSQGYSYEQYF	14	-	TRBV5-1	TRBJ2-7	-
TGTGCCAGCAGTGAATCCTCTGGGCTAGGCGCCAAAAACATTCAGTACTTC	CASSESSGLGAKNIQYF	17	-	TRBV25-1	TRBJ2-4	few
TGCAGCGTTGTTACTGGGGGGTCTGAAGCTTTCTTT	CSVVTGGSEAFF	12	-	TRBV29-1	TRBJ1-1	few
TGCAGCGTTGACAGGGGCACGAACACCGGGGAGCTGTTTTTT	CSVDRGTNTGELFF	14	-	TRBV29-1	TRBJ2-2	-
TGTGCCAGCAGCTTGATGGGACGTGGGCCCCAAGAGACCCAGTACTTC	CASSLMGRGPQETQYF	16	-	TRBV7-2	TRBJ2-5	-
TGTGCCTGGAGTGTAAGCAGGGTTGTTAACACCATATATTTT	CAWSVSRVVNTIYF	14	-	TRBV30	TRBJ1-3	-
TGTGCCAGCAGCCGGGACAGACTCGCCACTTCACAGGCTTTCTTT	CASSRDRLATSQAFF	15	TRBD1	TRBV2	TRBJ1-1	few
TGCAGCGCCTTCGGGTTACAAGAGACCCAGTACTTC	CSAFGLQETQYF	12	-	TRBV29-1	TRBJ2-5	-